This entry is about one T cell receptor (beta chain). The data stem from a study of blood T cell repertoires in COVID-19. Study context: The United States, Italy and Spain supplied acute and convalescent COVID-19 samples. Nucleic acid was either cDNA or gDNA, and it came from T cells, B-cell-depleted T cells, or PBMCs.

CDR1 and CDR2 from the germline V gene are GTSNPN and SVGIG (reference sequence). Trimming cost V 4 bases and J 0 bases, with 13 bases left between them. CDR3 length: 15 amino acids. In the study's own analysis: For nucleated cells, counts were estimated from reference gene primer amplification. The assay was immunoSEQ multiplex PCR, and TCRdb's table has in-frame clones only and misses some. V, J and clone size were drawn from that table, and D and trimming were deduced from the DNA. The sample holds roughly 460,000 clones, over 85% seen once. Seattle-derived patients entered the study during active infection and were followed longitudinally.

The clonotype was recovered from a man younger than 35 with COVID-19, enrolled during active disease. The V gene is TRBV30, the J gene TRBJ1-5; possibly TRBD1 for D (5 bases). The sample consisted of peripheral blood. This chain's CDR3 is CAWTPGHSSNQPQHF. The CDR3 DNA reads as TGTGCCTGGACCCCAGGGCACAGTAGCAATCAGCCCCAGCATTTT.